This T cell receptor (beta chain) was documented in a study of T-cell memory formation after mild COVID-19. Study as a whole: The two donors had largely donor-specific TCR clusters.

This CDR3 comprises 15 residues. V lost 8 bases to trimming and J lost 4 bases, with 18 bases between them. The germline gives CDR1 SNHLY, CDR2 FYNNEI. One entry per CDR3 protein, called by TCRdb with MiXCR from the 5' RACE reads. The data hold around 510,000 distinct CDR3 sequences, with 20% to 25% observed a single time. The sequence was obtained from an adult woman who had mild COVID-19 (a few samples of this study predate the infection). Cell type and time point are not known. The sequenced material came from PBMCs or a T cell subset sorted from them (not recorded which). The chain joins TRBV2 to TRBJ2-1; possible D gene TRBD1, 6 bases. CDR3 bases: TGTGCCAGCCTCTGGGGATATGGGACATACAATGAGCAGTTCTTC. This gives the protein CASLWGYGTYNEQFF.